The sequence of this T cell receptor (beta chain) was determined in a study of T cells after posttransplantation cyclophosphamide. Overall study results and limits: Later post-transplant blood repertoires were often dominated by donor CD8+ memory clones. Blood and skin or GI T cell repertoires showed limited TRB overlap. TRB clonality was highly associated with recipient CMV seropositivity and reactivation.

TCRdb keeps only in-frame clones here, not all; method: immunoSEQ multiplex PCR. Altogether 45,000 to 60,000 clones are present, roughly 92% being singletons, with the ten largest covering 3.1%. Regarding this clone: Antigen specificity is unknown.

The CDR3 covers 11 residues. V lost 8 bases and J 8 bases, leaving 12 bases between the germline ends. Germline V lookup: CDR1 LNHDA, CDR2 SQIVND (reference sequence). The receptor comes from a woman between 45 and 65 years old in good health and a related stem cell transplant donor. The sample consisted of PBMCs. This chain joins TRBV19 and TRBJ1-1; no reliable D call. Here the CDR3 DNA reads TGTGCCAGTGGGCCCGGGGAAGAAGCTTTCTTT. This sequence encodes CASGPGEEAFF.